This is a list of T cell receptor beta chains from one sample in a study of blood T cell repertoires in COVID-19. Sequencing was performed with immunoSEQ multiplex PCR; in TCRdb, only in-frame clones are kept and a portion is missing. The sample yields roughly 100,000 clones, around 83% seen once. Sequenced: peripheral blood. All receptors come from an elderly woman with active or convalescent COVID-19. The CDR3 runs from the conserved cysteine through the conserved F or W. Fields, in order: J gene, clone size, V gene, CDR3 protein. Part of the rows lack a size; the others show once, few, many or a class for expanded clones.

TRBJ1-5 NA TRBV5-6 CASSLDGVEQPQHF
TRBJ1-2 NA TRBV6-5 CASSPSGQHYGYTF
TRBJ1-3 NA TRBV28 CASRGGSGNTIYF
TRBJ1-5 NA TRBV19 CASSMIQVGYSNQPQHF
TRBJ1-5 NA TRBV2 CASTGDRGGNQPQHF
TRBJ1-6 NA TRBV4-3 CASSQIQGAPLHF
TRBJ1-4 NA TRBV18 CASSRDGRYNEKLFF
TRBJ2-1 NA TRBV2 CASEPDSLSSYNEQFF
TRBJ2-3 NA TRBV3-1/TRBV3-2 CASSPAGGGTDTQYF
TRBJ1-3 NA TRBV30 CALETGGSGNTIYF
TRBJ2-3 NA TRBV19 CASKRDRGTDTQYF
TRBJ1-5 NA TRBV4-1 CASSQIRGGNNQPQHF
TRBJ1-5 once TRBV6-2/TRBV6-3 CASSFNRVPISQHF
TRBJ2-1 once TRBV30 CAWSVPGGLNEQFF
TRBJ1-3 NA TRBV6-1 CASSDRSGNTIYF
TRBJ2-3 NA TRBV5-4 CASSWDIGGSDTQYF
TRBJ1-2 few TRBV6-2/TRBV6-3 CASSSRDRVLGYTF
TRBJ1-1 NA TRBV5-1 CASSLDILNTEAFF
TRBJ1-2 NA TRBV29-1 CSVDVQGAYGYTF
TRBJ1-2 NA TRBV27 CASSPGYGYTF
TRBJ2-5 NA TRBV5-1 CASSGRDRGGETQYF
TRBJ2-7 once TRBV5-1 CASSSGQGARTYEQYF
TRBJ2-7 NA TRBV30 CAWSVSSAVAVYF
TRBJ2-5 NA TRBV5-6 CASSFLAGGNQETQYF
TRBJ1-2 NA TRBV7-8 CASSLVRGGYGYTF
TRBJ1-1 NA TRBV28 CASRLQGPNTEAFF
TRBJ2-6 NA TRBV5-1 CASSLRSSGANVLTF
TRBJ1-6 few TRBV15 CATSTTGPYNSPLHF
TRBJ2-7 NA TRBV15 CATSREGGTGGNEQYF
TRBJ2-7 NA TRBV28 CASNVGGEQYF
TRBJ2-2 NA TRBV30 CAWRPGTAVQGTATGELFF
TRBJ1-4 NA TRBV11-2 CASSPYREMGEKLFF
TRBJ2-7 NA TRBV7-2 CASSLWHRDHEQYF
TRBJ2-1 NA TRBV4-3 CASSRGTGRYNEQFF
TRBJ1-5 NA TRBV21-1 CASIRPGGVEPQHF
TRBJ1-3 few TRBV30 CAWNSSPGNTIYF
TRBJ1-2 NA TRBV5-4 CASSSVRGDNYGYTF
TRBJ2-7 NA TRBV5-5 CASSFGTGELEQYF
TRBJ2-7 NA TRBV28 CASSTGTPRLYEQYF
TRBJ1-6 NA TRBV4-2 CASSQDEFGTGGSPLHF
TRBJ2-1 once TRBV15 CATSIRIRGLSYNEQFF
TRBJ1-3 NA TRBV9 CASSFQGAGNTIYF
TRBJ2-2 few TRBV19 CASSSRWGGNTGELFF
TRBJ2-6 NA TRBV5-5 CASSSKNPEAGANVLTF
TRBJ2-2 NA TRBV11-2 CASSLGGRRGELFF
TRBJ1-5 NA TRBV7-5 CARSLDRLNSNQPQHF